The subject of this entry is one T cell receptor (beta chain). The antigen remains unidentified. Compared with germline, one end of the junction differs, possibly owing to a read error. There are 15 residues in the CDR3. CDR1 is MGHRA, CDR2 YSYEKL, per germline. TCRdb keeps only in-frame clones here, not all; method: immunoSEQ multiplex PCR. The sample holds about 100,000 clones, 80% to 95% seen once. This specimen comes from a study of siplizumab effects on memory and regulatory T cells. Whole-study findings and limits: Unstimulated subsets were the mapping target of only a minor fraction of alloreactive clones.

The chain couples TRBV4-1 to TRBJ2-1, with D perhaps TRBD1 (6 bases). The TCR sequence derives from a human donor in good health. The sample consisted of CD4+ T cells sorted from blood. CDR3 amino acids: CASSQPRAGDPERFF. As DNA, the CDR3 is TGCGCCAGCAGCCAACCCCGAGCAGGGGACCCCGAGCGGTTCTTC.